The 6 T cell receptor beta chains reported below all come from one sample, sequenced in a study of blood T cell repertoires in COVID-19. The method was immunoSEQ multiplex PCR; TCRdb's version includes in-frame clones alone and lacks a portion of them. The sample has some 65,000 clones, 90% to 95% seen once. The specimen was peripheral blood. The receptors stem from a man between 65 and 85 years old with active COVID-19.

V gene TRBV10-3 combines with J gene TRBJ1-4, with 9 bases matching TRBD1. The ends lost 5 bases at V and 0 bases at J; junction bases unmatched: 10. CDR1 ENHRY and CDR2 SYGVKD come from the germline V gene. The CDR3 has 18 amino acids. CDR3 nucleotide sequence: TGTGCCATCAGTAATCGGGACAGGGTATATGCAACTAATGAAAAACTGTTTTTT. It translates to CAISNRDRVYATNEKLFF.

As DNA, the CDR3 is TGTGCCAGCTCACCACTTCTAAGTCCGAACACTGAAGCTTTCTTT. It translates to CASSPLLSPNTEAFF. The chain is built from TRBV18 and TRBJ1-1; D is uncertain. Germline V gives CDR1 KGHSH, CDR2 LQKENI. The CDR3 is 15 residues long. V lost 1 base, J lost 1 base, and 10 bases lay in between.

The chain links TRBV6-1 to TRBJ2-5, with 8 bases lining up with TRBD2. Germline assignment: CDR1 MNHNS and CDR2 SASEGT. Germline trimming cut 0 bases from V and 3 bases from J; bases unmatched to any gene: 3. The CDR3 extends over 15 amino acids. CDR3 sequence: CASSEAILAEETQYF. The CDR3 bases are TGTGCCAGCAGTGAAGCAATACTAGCGGAAGAGACCCAGTACTTC.

The genes are TRBV28 and TRBJ1-4; D possibly corresponds to TRBD1 (6 bases). Trimming removed 7 bases from V and 6 bases from J, with 18 bases in between. This CDR3 comprises 15 residues. In germline, CDR1 is MDHEN, CDR2 SYDVKM. CDR3 loop: CASTSSGAGDEKLFF. The CDR3 bases are TGTGCCAGCACCTCCTCGGGGGCGGGAGATGAAAAACTGTTTTTT.

This clone was seen only once. This sequence joins TRBV12-3 or TRBV12-4 and TRBJ1-1, with TRBD1 matching over 8 bases. The CDR3 spans 12 residues. CDR3 loop: CACKQGGTEAFF. The CDR3 DNA follows: TGTGCTTGTAAACAGGGGGGCACTGAAGCTTTCTTT.

The J gene is TRBJ2-3, the V gene TRBV2; maybe TRBD1 (5 bases). The CDR3 is 15 residues long. V shed 3 bases and J shed 1 base, with 11 bases lying between them. Germline V gene sequence: CDR1 SNHLY, CDR2 FYNNEI. The CDR3 DNA reads as TGTGCCAGCAGTGACTACAGGCTGGGCACAGATACGCAGTATTTT. Translation gives CASSDYRLGTDTQYF.